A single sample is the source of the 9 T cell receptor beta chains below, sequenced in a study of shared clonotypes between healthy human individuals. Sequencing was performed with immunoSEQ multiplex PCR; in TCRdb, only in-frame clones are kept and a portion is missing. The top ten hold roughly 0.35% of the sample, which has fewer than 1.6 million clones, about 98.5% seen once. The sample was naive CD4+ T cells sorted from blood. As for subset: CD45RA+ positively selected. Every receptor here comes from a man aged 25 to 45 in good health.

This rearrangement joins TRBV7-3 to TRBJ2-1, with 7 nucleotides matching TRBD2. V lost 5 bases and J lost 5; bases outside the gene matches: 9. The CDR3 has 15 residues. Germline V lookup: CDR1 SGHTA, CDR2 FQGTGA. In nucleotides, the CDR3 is TGTGCCAGCAGCCCGAGCCGCCTAGCGGACAATGAGCAGTTCTTC. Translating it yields CASSPSRLADNEQFF.

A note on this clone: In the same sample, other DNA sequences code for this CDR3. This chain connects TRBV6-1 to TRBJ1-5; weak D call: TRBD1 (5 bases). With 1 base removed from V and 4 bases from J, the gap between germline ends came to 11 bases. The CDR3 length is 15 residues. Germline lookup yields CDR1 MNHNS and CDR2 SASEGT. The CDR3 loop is CASSEGQGGNQPQHF. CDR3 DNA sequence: TGTGCCAGCAGTGAAGGGCAGGGAGGAAATCAGCCCCAGCATTTT.

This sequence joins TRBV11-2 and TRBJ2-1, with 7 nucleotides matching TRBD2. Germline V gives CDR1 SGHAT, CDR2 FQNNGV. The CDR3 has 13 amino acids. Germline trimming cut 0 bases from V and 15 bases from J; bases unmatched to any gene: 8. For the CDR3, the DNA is TGTGCCAGCAGCTTAGAGGGCGGGAGTAAGCCGTTCTTC. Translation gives CASSLEGGSKPFF.

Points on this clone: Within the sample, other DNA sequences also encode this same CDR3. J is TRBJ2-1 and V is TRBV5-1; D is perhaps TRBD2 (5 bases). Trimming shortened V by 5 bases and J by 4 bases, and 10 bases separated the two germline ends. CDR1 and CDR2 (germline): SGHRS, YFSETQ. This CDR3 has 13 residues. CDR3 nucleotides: TGCGCCAGCAGTTTAGCGTTATACAATGAGCAGTTCTTC. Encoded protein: CASSLALYNEQFF.

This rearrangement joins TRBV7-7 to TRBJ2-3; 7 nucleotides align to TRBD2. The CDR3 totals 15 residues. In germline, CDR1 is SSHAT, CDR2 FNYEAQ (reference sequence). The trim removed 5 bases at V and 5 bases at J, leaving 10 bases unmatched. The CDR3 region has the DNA TGTGCCAGCAGCAGAACTAGCGCCCGAGTAGATACGCAGTATTTT. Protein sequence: CASSRTSARVDTQYF.

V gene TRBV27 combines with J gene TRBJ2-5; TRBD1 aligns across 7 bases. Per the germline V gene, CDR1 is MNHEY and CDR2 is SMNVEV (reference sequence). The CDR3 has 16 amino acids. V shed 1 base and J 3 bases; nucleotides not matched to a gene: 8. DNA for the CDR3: TGTGCCAGCAGTTTATTGGGCAGGGGGAAAGAAGAGACCCAGTACTTC. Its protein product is CASSLLGRGKEETQYF.

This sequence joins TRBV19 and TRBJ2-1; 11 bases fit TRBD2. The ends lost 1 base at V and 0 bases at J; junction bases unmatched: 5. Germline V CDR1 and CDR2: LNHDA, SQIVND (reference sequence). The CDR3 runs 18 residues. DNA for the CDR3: TGTGCCAGTAGTATAGCCCTACTAGCGGGGGACTCCTACAATGAGCAGTTCTTC. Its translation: CASSIALLAGDSYNEQFF. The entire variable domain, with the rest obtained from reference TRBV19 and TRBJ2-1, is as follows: DGGITQSPKYLFRKEGQNVTLSCEQNLNHDAMYWYRQDPGQGLRLIYYSQIVNDFQKGDIAEGYSVSREKKESFPLTVTSAQKNPTAFYLCASSIALLAGDSYNEQFFGPGTRLTVL.

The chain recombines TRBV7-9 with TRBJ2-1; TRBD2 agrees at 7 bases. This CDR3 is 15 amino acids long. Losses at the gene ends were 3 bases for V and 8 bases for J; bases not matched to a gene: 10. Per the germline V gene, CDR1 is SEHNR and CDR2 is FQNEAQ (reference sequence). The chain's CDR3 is CASSLGGSFLDEQFF. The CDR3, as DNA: TGTGCCAGCAGCTTGGGCGGGAGCTTCTTAGATGAGCAGTTCTTC.

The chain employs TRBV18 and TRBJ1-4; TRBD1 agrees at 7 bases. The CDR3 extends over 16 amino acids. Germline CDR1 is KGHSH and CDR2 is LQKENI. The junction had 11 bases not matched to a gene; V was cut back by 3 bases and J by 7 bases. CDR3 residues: CASSPTVGQVLEKLFF. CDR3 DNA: TGTGCCAGCTCACCCACAGTCGGACAGGTGCTTGAAAAACTGTTTTTT.